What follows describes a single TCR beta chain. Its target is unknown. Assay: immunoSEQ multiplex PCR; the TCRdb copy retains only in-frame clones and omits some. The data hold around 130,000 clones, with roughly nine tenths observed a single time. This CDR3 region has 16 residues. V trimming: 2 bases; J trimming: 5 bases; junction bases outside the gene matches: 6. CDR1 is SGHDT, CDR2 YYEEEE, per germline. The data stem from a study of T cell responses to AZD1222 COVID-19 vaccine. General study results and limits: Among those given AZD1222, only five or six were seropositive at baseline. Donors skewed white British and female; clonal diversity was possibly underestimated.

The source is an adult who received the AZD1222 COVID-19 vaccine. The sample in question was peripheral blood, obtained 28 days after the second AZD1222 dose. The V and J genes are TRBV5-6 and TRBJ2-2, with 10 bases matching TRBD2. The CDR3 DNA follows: TGTGCCAGCAGCTTCCGGACTAGCGGTACTACCGGGGAGCTGTTTTTT. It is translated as CASSFRTSGTTGELFF.